In this sample, the clone carrying this T cell receptor (beta chain) turned up many times. This specimen comes from a study of molecular identifiers for immune sequencing clone quantification. Germline lookup yields CDR1 SGHKS and CDR2 YYEKEE (reference sequence). The V end lost 0 bases, the J end lost 0 bases, and 10 bases lay between the germline ends. This CDR3 has 15 amino acids. Each CDR3 protein is one row after TCRdb ran MiXCR on the PCR reads. The sample includes about half a million distinct CDR3 sequences, about a fifth of them seen just once. The clonotype comes from a human donor in good health. Some libraries in this study had Jurkat cell RNA spiked in. V usage is TRBV5-5 and J usage is TRBJ2-7; D is ambiguous. The specimen sequenced was naive CD8+ T cells from blood, with Jurkat cell RNA spiked in. Subset here: FACS-sorted CD8+CD4-CCR7+CD45RA+ naive T cells. The CDR3 DNA sequence: TGTGCCAGCAGCTTGGGATGGGTCGGCTCCTACGAGCAGTACTTC. Its translation is CASSLGWVGSYEQYF.